This TCR beta chain was retrieved from a study of T-cell reconstitution after alpha-beta-depleted transplantation in children. General study findings and limits: TCRbeta diversity was high at day 60 in some patients (a result of surviving recipient T cells and thymic progenitors).

Unique molecular identifiers were used in preparing the TCRbeta library. Each CDR3 protein gets one entry after TCRdb re-called the PCR reads with MiXCR. Of 250,000 to 350,000 distinct CDR3 sequences listed, 20% to 30% are singletons. The CDR3 contains 14 residues. V was clipped by 1 base and J by 6 bases, with 13 bases between them. Germline CDR1 reads SGHTA; CDR2 reads FQGNSA. Concerning this clonotype itself: The antigen remains undetermined.

The chain combines TRBV7-2 with TRBJ2-7, with D hard to call. This TCR came from a male patient younger than 18 who had a stem cell transplant for acute lymphoblastic leukemia, so the T cells may come from the graft donor. The starting material was PBMCs, mostly from graft donor cells, obtained 180 days after TCRalphabeta/CD19-depleted stem cell transplant. This CDR3 is CASSLGVRGVEQYF. For the CDR3, the DNA is TGTGCCAGCAGCTTAGGAGTTAGAGGAGTCGAGCAGTACTTC.